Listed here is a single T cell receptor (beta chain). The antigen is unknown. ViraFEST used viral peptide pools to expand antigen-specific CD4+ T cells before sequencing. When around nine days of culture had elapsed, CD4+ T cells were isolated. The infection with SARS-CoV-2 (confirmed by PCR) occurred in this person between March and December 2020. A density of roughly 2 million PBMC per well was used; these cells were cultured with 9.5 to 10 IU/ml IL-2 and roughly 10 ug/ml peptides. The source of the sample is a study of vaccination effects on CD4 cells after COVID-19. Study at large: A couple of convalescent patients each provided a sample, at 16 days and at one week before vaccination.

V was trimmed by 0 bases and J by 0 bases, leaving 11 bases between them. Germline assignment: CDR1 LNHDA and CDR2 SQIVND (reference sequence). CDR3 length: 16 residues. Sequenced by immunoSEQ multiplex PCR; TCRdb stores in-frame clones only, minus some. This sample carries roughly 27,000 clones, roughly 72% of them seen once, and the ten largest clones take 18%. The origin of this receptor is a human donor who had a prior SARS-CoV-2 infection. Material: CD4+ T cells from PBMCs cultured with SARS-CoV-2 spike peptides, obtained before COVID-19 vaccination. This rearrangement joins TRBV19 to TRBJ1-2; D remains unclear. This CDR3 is CASSIEWETANYGYTF. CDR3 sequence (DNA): TGTGCCAGTAGTATAGAGTGGGAGACGGCTAACTATGGCTACACCTTC.